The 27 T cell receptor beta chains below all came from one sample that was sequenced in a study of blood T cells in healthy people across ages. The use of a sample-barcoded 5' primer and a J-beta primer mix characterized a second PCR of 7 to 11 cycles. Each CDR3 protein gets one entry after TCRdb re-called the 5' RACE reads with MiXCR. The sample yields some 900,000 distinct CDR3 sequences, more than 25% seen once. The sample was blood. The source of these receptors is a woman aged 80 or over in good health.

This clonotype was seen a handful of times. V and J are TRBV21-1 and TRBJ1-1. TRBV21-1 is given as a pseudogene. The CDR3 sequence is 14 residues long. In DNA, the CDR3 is TGTGCCAGCAGCAAAGGGCCACGGGGCACTGAAGCTTTCTTT. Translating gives CASSKGPRGTEAFF.

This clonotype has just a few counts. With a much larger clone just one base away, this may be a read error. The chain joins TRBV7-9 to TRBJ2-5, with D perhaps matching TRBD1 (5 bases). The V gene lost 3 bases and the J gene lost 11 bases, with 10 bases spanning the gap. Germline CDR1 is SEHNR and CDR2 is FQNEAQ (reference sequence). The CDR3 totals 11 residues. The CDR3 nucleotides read TGTGCCAGCAGCTTGCAGGGTGGGCAGTACTTC. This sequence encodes CASSLQGGQYF.

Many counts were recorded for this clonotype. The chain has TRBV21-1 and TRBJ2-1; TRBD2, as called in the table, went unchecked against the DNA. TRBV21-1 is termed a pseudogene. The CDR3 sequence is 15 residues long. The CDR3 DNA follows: TGTGCCAGCAGCAAAGTCGAGGGTTTCTACAATGAGCAGTTCTTC. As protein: CASSKVEGFYNEQFF.

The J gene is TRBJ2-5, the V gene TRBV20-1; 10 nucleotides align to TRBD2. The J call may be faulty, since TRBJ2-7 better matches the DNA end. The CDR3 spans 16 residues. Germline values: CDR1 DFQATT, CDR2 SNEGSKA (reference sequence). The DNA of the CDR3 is TGCAGTGCTAGAGGGATACCCGGGACTAGCGTCTACGAGCAGTACTTC. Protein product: CSARGIPGTSVYEQYF.

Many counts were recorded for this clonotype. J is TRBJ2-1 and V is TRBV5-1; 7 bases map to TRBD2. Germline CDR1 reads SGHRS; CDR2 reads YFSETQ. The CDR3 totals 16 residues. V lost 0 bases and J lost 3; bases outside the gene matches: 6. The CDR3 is CASSLAGGIGYNEQFF. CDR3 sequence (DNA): TGCGCCAGCAGCTTGGCCGGGGGGATCGGCTACAATGAGCAGTTCTTC.

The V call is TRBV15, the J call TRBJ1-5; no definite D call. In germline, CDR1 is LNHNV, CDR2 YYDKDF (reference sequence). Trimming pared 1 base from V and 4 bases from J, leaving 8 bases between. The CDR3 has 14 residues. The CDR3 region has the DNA TGTGCCACCAGCAGAGTAAGAGAAAATCAGCCCCAGCATTTT. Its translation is CATSRVRENQPQHF.

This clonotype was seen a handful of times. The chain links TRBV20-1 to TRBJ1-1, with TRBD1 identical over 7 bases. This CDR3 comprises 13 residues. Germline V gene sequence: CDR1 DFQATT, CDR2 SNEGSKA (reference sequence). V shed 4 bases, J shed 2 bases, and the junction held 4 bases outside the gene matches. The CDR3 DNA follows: TGCAGTGCTACTCGGGACAGAAACACTGAAGCTTTCTTT. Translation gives CSATRDRNTEAFF.

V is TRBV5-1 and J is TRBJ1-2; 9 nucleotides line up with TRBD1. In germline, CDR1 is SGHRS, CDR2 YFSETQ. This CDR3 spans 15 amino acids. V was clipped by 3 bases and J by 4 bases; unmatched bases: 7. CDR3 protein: CASSSTGGSSYGYTF. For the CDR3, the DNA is TGCGCCAGCAGCTCAACAGGGGGCAGCAGCTATGGCTACACCTTC.

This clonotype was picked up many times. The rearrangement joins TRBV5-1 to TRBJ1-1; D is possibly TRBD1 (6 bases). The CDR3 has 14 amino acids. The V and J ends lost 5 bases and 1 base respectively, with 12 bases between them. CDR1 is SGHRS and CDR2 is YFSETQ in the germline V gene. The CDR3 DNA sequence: TGCGCCAGCAGAACAGGGTCCGCGAACACTGAAGCTTTCTTT. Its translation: CASRTGSANTEAFF.

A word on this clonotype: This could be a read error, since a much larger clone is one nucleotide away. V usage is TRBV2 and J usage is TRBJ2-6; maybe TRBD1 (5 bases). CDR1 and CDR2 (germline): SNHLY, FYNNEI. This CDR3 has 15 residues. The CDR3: CASSEWGSGTNVLTF. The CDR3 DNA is TGTGCCAGCAGTGAATGGGGCTCTGGGACCAACGTCCTGACTTTC.

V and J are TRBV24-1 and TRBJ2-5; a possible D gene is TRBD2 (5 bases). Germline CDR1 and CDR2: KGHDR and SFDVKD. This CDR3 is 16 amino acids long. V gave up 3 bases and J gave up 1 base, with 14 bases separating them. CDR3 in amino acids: CATSDGAASLQETQYF. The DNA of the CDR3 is TGTGCCACCAGTGATGGTGCGGCTAGCCTCCAAGAGACCCAGTACTTC.

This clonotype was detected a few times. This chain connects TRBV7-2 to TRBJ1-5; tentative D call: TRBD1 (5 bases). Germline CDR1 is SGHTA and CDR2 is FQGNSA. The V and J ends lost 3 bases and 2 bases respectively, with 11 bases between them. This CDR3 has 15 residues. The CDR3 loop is CASSFDRRGNQPQHF. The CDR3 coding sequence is TGTGCCAGCAGCTTTGACAGACGGGGCAATCAGCCCCAGCATTTT.

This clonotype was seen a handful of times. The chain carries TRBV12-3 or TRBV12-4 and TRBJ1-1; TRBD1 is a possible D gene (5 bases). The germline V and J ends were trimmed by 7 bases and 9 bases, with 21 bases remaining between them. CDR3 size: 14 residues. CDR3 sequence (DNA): TGTGCCAGCACCCAAGGAGGGCTTGGGGCTAAAGCTTTCTTT. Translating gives CASTQGGLGAKAFF.

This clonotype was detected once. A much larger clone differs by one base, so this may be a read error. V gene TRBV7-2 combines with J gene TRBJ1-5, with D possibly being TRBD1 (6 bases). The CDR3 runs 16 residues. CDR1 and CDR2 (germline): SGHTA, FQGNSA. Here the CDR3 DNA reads TGTGCCTGCAGCTTAGGAGGGGGGGGCCGCAATCAGCCCCAGCATTTT. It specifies CACSLGGGGRNQPQHF.

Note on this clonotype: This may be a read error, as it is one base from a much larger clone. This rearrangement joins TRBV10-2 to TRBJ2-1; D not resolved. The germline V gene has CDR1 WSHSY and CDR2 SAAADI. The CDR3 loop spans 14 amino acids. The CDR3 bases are TGCGCCAACAGTGGAACTGCGGCATACAATGAGCAGTTCTTC. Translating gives CANSGTAAYNEQFF.

CDR3 sequence reads: CSATNNEKLFF. Here the CDR3 DNA reads TGCAGTGCTACGAACAATGAAAAACTGTTTTTT. The chain uses TRBV20-1 and TRBJ1-4, with unresolved D. Germline V gives CDR1 DFQATT, CDR2 SNEGSKA (reference sequence). Trimming shortened V by 4 bases and J by 5 bases, and 5 bases separated the two germline ends. The CDR3 sequence is 11 residues long.

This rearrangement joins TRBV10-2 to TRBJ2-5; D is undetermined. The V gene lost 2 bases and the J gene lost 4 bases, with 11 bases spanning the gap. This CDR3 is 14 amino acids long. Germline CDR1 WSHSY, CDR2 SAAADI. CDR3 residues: CASSEPPTGETQYF. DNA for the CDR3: TGCGCCAGCAGTGAGCCCCCGACTGGAGAGACCCAGTACTTC.

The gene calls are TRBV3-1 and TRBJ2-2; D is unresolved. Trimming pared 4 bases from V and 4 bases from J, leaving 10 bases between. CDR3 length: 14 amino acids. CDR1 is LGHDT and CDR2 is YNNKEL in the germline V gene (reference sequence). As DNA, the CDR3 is TGTGCCAGCAGCCGGGGTCGACTCACCGGGGAGCTGTTTTTT. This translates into CASSRGRLTGELFF.

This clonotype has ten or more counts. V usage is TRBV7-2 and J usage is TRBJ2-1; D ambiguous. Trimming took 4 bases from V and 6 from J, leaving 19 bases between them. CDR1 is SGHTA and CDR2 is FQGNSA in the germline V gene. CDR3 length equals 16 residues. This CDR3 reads CASSYLGGVGVNEQFF. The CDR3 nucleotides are TGTGCCAGCAGCTACTTGGGCGGAGTTGGGGTCAATGAGCAGTTCTTC.

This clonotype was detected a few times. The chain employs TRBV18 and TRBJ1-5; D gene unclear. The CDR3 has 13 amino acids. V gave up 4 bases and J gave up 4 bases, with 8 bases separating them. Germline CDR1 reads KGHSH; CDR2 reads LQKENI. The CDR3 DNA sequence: TGTGCCAGCTCACGCGGGAATAATCAGCCCCAGCATTTT. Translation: CASSRGNNQPQHF.

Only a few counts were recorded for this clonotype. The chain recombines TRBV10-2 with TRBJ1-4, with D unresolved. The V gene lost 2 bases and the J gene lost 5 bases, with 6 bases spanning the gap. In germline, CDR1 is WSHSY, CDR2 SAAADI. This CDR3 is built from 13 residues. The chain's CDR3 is CASSERTNEKLFF. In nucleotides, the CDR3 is TGCGCCAGCAGTGAGCGAACAAATGAAAAACTGTTTTTT.

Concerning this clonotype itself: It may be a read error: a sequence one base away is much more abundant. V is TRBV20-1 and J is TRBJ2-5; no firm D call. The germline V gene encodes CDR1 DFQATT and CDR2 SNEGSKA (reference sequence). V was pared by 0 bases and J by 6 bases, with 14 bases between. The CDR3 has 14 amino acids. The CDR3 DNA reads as TGCAGTGCTAGAGAAACTACTAACCCCCAGACCCAGTACTTC. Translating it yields CSARETTNPQTQYF.

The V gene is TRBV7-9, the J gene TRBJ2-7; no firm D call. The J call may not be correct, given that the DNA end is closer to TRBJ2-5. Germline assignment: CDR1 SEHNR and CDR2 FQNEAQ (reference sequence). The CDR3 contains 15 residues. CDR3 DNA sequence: TGTGCCAGCAGCGCCTCCGCCCCCGGAATGGAGACCCAGTACTTC. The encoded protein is CASSASAPGMETQYF.

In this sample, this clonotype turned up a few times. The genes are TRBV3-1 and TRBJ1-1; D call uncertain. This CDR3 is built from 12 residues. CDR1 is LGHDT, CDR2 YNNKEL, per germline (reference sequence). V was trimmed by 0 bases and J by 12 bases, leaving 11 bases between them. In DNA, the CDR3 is TGTGCCAGCAGCCAAGATGCGTGGGAACCTTTCTTT. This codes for CASSQDAWEPFF.

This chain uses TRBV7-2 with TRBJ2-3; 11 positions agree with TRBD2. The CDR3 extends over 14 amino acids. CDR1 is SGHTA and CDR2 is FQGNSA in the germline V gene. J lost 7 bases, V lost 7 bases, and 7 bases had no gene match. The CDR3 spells CASNPTSGMNTQYF. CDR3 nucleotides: TGTGCCAGCAATCCGACTAGCGGGATGAATACGCAGTATTTT.

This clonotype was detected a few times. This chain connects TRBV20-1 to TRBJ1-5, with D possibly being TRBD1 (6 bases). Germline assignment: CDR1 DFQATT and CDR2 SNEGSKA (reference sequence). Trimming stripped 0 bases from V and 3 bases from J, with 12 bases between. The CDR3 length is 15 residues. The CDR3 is CSARDVTGINQPQHF. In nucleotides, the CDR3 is TGCAGTGCTAGAGATGTCACAGGGATCAATCAGCCCCAGCATTTT.

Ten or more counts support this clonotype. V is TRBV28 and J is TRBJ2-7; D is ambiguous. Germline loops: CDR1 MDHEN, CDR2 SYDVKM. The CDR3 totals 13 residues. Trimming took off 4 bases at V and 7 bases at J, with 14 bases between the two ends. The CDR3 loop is CASSSGPYGEQYF. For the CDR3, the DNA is TGTGCCAGCAGTTCCGGCCCTTATGGGGAGCAGTACTTC.